The sequence of this TCR beta chain was determined in a study of cytomegalovirus exposure and HLA in healthy donors. General observations from the study: When a later analysis was performed, an Asian-associated ancestry cluster reportedly had fewer N-insertions than the approximately 680-donor mean.

The CDR3 length is 16 residues. CDR1 and CDR2 (germline): PRHDT, FYEKMQ (reference sequence). Losses at the gene ends were 0 bases for V and 6 bases for J; bases not matched to a gene: 9. About this clone itself: Its antigen is unknown.

PCR employed 60 Vbeta and 13 Jbeta primers. TCRdb's table, derived via immunoSEQ multiplex PCR, lists solely in-frame clones and lacks some. The sample consists of under 150,000 clones, roughly 82% of them appearing once. What was sequenced was PBMCs. The clonotype comes from a male donor in good health and CMV-seronegative. The rearrangement uses TRBV13 and TRBJ2-7; 9 nucleotides agree with TRBD1. The CDR3 loop reads CASSLGQRTGVTEQYF. The CDR3 DNA sequence: TGTGCCAGCAGCTTAGGCCAGAGGACAGGGGTAACCGAGCAGTACTTC.